The text below deals with one TCR beta chain. This clone was found once. Which antigen it targets is not known. The sample holds no much larger clone one base away, and base qualities are not on file. These data originate in a study of shared clonotypes between healthy human individuals (dated by TCRdb to the early 2020s). For context, the study as a whole: Three men and two women, aged 18 to 49 years, made up the cohort. Per donor, three plates each were used for CD4 naive and CD4 memory, two for CD8 naive, and one for CD8 memory. To estimate repertoire size and how much clonotypes are shared between individuals, the study performed deep sequencing of blood TCR repertoires from a few healthy adults. Libraries were prepared and TCR repertoires were sequenced by different laboratories using diverse techniques, in order to increase sequencing depth and limit assay-specific biases. Each donor's leukapheresis produced roughly between about 0.8 and 8.9 billion PBMCs.

There are 13 amino acids in the CDR3, from cysteine to phenylalanine inclusive. The DNA shown is the 39-base CDR3, in frame from base 1. CDR1 MNHNS and CDR2 SASEGT are derived from the germline V gene. Deletion took 11 bases off V and 3 bases off J, with a span of 14 bases between the germline ends. Using the deep immunoSEQ assay, multiplex PCR amplified TCR CDR3 regions from genomic DNA. Extracted genomic DNA from each cell subset was spread evenly across all wells of several immunoSEQ 96-well plates, with each plate serving as a replicate. For sorted subsets, approximately 210 ng of genomic DNA, equivalent to around 29,000 T cell genomes, went into each replicate PCR. The purified libraries were quantified using a Qubit 3.0 fluorometer, sized with a Bioanalyzer 2100, and then quantified again using the KAPA Library Quantification kit. Every immunoSEQ 96-well plate was sequenced on a separate single-read 150-cycle Illumina NextSeq 550 flow cell. Regarding the original processing steps: Because the immunoSEQ output held only junctional sequences and lacked quality scores, the filtering could not match the filtering applied to full-length reads. To assign V/J genes and CDR3, sequences were annotated using PyIR, a Python wrapper for IgBLAST v1.9, with IMGT germline references. Reads were filtered out if the reads had weak V/J assignments (E-value above 1e-6), no CDR3, stop codons, out-of-frame junctions, or ambiguous translated residues. V3J clonotypes were defined as sequences sharing the same inferred V gene, J gene, and CDR3 amino acid sequence. Percentage overlap between repertoires was calculated by dividing the number of shared unique clonotypes by the size of the smaller repertoire. Richness of each repertoire was evaluated using RTK rarefaction, the Chao1 estimator, and Recon v2.1 estimates of unobserved clonotypes. Generation probabilities for all TCRbeta clonotypes obtained by the gDNA method from four donors were computed using OLGA. TCRdb took this table from immuneACCESS and kept in-frame rearrangements with V and J called. Such tables lack part of the clones; where checked against another copy, unresolved V genes explain under half of the gap, and the rest is unexplained. The V and J calls and the clone size are those of that table, but D and trimming were determined from the DNA. A total of about 1,800,000 clones appear in this sample, about 95% of them only once. Approximately 1% of the sample goes to the ten largest clones.

The investigation overall reported the following: Approximately 5% of naive CD4, 3.5% of naive CD8, approximately 2.2% of memory CD4, and approximately 0.39% of memory CD8 clonotypes were shared across four donors. Compared with non-shared clonotypes, the clonotypes found in all four sorted-subset donors had higher generation probabilities. Because the study included only a small number of donors, the genetic and exposure-history diversity represented was limited. Even with the large sequencing depth, rarefaction of the sorted-subset datasets indicated that sequencing was incomplete. Pairwise subsampling led to the expectation that sequencing depth would affect the degree of clonotype sharing among donors. Sampling was restricted to blood, and TCR repertoires in tissue are likely to differ from TCR repertoires in blood. Larger estimated clonotype richness was generally found for naive subsets than for memory subsets.

CD8 naive samples were obtained by positive selection for CCR7 among CD45RO-negative cells, yielding a CD45RA+CCR7+ population from which TemRA cells were excluded. The donors were healthy, HIV-negative adults who had no recently reported acute infections or vaccinations. All donors were Caucasian adults living in Nashville, Tennessee, USA. Blood was collected by leukapheresis, and PBMCs were isolated by Ficoll-Histopaque density gradient centrifugation and then cryopreserved in liquid nitrogen vapor phase. Purity and quantity of every magnetically sorted T cell population were checked by analytical flow cytometry. Genomic DNA was isolated from every sorted fraction and measured by UV absorbance on a Nanodrop 2000c.

The rearrangement joined TRBV6-1 to TRBJ1-5, and perhaps TRBD1 as D gene, on 6 matching bases. Material for sequencing was naive CD8+ T cells sorted from blood. The cell subset or site label corresponds to: CD45RA+CCR7+. The receptor was isolated from a man aged 18 to 30 in good health. The CDR3: CAAWQGHNQPQHF. The base sequence is TGTGCCGCTTGGCAGGGGCACAATCAGCCCCAGCATTTT.